The rows below give T cell receptor beta chains drawn from one sample of a study of blood T cell repertoires in COVID-19. Method: immunoSEQ multiplex PCR; TCRdb's copy keeps in-frame clones and lacks some. The repertoire has 250,000 or so clones, approximately 85% of them found once; the top ten carry about 6.2%. The sequencing sample was made of PBMCs or T cells enriched from blood (not recorded which). Receptor source: a woman in her forties or fifties who had been exposed to COVID-19. CDR3s include the opening cysteine and the closing phenylalanine or tryptophan. The order of the fields is D gene, J gene, V gene, clone size, CDR3 protein, CDR3 DNA. The D gene is left open where the match is weak. Only part of the rows carry a size: once, few, many, or a class if the clone is expanded.

TRBD2 TRBJ2-7 TRBV18 few CASSLTRPRVETSGGQQYF TGTGCCAGCTCTCTAACACGTCCCAGGGTCGAAACTAGCGGGGGCCAGCAGTACTTC
- TRBJ2-7 TRBV2 - CASTLQSEGEQYF TGTGCCAGCACCCTCCAGAGCGAGGGCGAGCAGTACTTC
TRBD1 TRBJ2-7 TRBV15 - CATSGYRGSTYEQYF TGTGCCACCAGCGGGTACAGGGGGTCTACCTACGAGCAGTACTTC
- TRBJ2-2 TRBV6-2/TRBV6-3 - CASSYGHANTGELFF TGTGCCAGCAGTTATGGACATGCGAACACCGGGGAGCTGTTTTTT
- TRBJ1-5 TRBV29-1 - CSVLPGTDQPQHF TGCAGCGTCCTCCCCGGGACTGACCAGCCCCAGCATTTT
TRBD1 TRBJ1-2 TRBV5-1 - CASSRDRGQHGYTF TGCGCCAGCAGCCGCGACAGGGGGCAACATGGCTACACCTTC
- TRBJ2-3 TRBV5-1 - CASSLASTSTDTQYF TGCGCCAGCAGCTTAGCTAGCACTAGCACAGATACGCAGTATTTT
TRBD1 TRBJ1-2 TRBV18 - CASSPANTGDYGYTF TGTGCCAGCTCACCCGCTAATACAGGGGACTATGGCTACACCTTC
TRBD1 TRBJ1-4 TRBV6-5 - CASRLDRVNEKLFF TGTGCCAGCAGGCTGGACAGGGTTAATGAAAAACTGTTTTTT
- TRBJ1-3 TRBV11-2 - CASSLTAGSGNTIYF TGTGCCAGCAGCTTGACAGCCGGCTCTGGAAACACCATATATTTT
- TRBJ1-2 TRBV27 - CASSFRQAGGGYTF TGTGCCAGCAGTTTTCGGCAGGCGGGGGGCGGCTACACCTTC
TRBD1 TRBJ2-7 TRBV13 once CASSLVGTASYEQYF TGTGCCAGCAGCTTAGTAGGGACAGCCTCCTACGAGCAGTACTTC
- TRBJ2-6 TRBV7-2 - CASSFRRTGANVLTF TGTGCCAGCAGCTTTCGGAGAACTGGGGCCAACGTCCTGACTTTC
- TRBJ2-1 TRBV7-9 - CASRYIDEQFF TGTGCCAGCCGTTACATCGATGAGCAGTTCTTC
- TRBJ1-1 TRBV21-1 - CASRVGVEAFF TGTGCCAGCAGGGTCGGGGTGGAAGCTTTCTTT
TRBD1 TRBJ2-7 TRBV4-1 - CASSQTGTGGSYEQYF TGCGCCAGCAGCCAAACCGGGACAGGGGGCTCCTACGAGCAGTACTTC
- TRBJ1-1 TRBV28 - CASSFRGVKTEAFF TGTGCCAGCAGTTTCCGGGGAGTAAAGACTGAAGCTTTCTTT
- TRBJ1-6 TRBV12-3/TRBV12-4 few CASSPGGAPLHF TGTGCCAGCAGCCCCGGGGGAGCACCCCTCCACTTT
- TRBJ2-1 TRBV18 - CASSLDRINEQFF TGTGCCAGCTCACTCGACAGGATCAATGAGCAGTTCTTC
TRBD2 TRBJ2-1 TRBV7-3 - CASSSTSGGRREQFF TGTGCCAGCAGCTCCACTAGCGGGGGGCGGAGAGAGCAGTTCTTC
- TRBJ2-1 TRBV27 - CASSLTGPRTAYYNEQFF TGTGCCAGCAGTTTAACTGGGCCGAGGACAGCCTACTACAATGAGCAGTTCTTC
- TRBJ2-6 TRBV19 once CASSLRGSGANVLTF TGTGCCAGTAGCCTAAGGGGTTCTGGGGCCAACGTCCTGACTTTC
- TRBJ1-1 TRBV11-2 - CASSFSPTKNTEAFF TGTGCCAGCAGCTTTTCCCCCACAAAGAACACTGAAGCTTTCTTT
- TRBJ1-1 TRBV7-9 once CASRIGETEAFF TGTGCCAGCAGAATCGGGGAGACTGAAGCTTTCTTT
TRBD1 TRBJ2-7 TRBV3-1/TRBV3-2 - CASSQASGTGVYEQYF TGTGCCAGCAGCCAGGCTTCCGGGACAGGGGTGTACGAGCAGTACTTC